The 20 T cell receptor beta chains listed next were all sequenced from one sample in a study of CD8 T cells in ankylosing spondylitis. No antigens are known for them. TCRdb independently ran MiXCR on the 5' RACE reads; one entry per CDR3 protein. In the table there are some 220,000 distinct CDR3 sequences, about 7% of which are singletons. Notes on the study in general: Ankylosing spondylitis blood appeared to carry a characteristic TCR beta motif of roughly 8 highly homologous variants.

Sequencing was performed on blood, either unsorted or a sorted T cell fraction (not recorded which). Receptors originate from a male donor with ankylosing spondylitis.

The gene calls are TRBV6-4 and TRBJ2-5; D call uncertain. V was pared by 6 bases and J by 1 base, with 27 bases between. Germline V gene lookup returns CDR1 MRHNA and CDR2 SNTAGT. This CDR3 comprises 19 residues. CDR3 DNA: TGTGCCAGCAGGGACCCTACCTCAGGCCCTGATAGATTCCAAGAGACCCAGTACTTC. Residues: CASRDPTSGPDRFQETQYF.

This clonotype was counted many times. This rearrangement joins TRBV24-1 to TRBJ1-5; 10 bases map to TRBD1. Trimming at V came to 10 bases and at J to 5 bases, leaving 4 bases not matched to a gene. CDR3 size: 13 residues. Germline V lookup: CDR1 KGHDR, CDR2 SFDVKD. DNA of the CDR3: TGTGCCACTGGGACAGGGGCGCATCAGCCCCAGCATTTT. This gives the protein CATGTGAHQPQHF.

This clonotype was counted at least ten times. The rearrangement uses TRBV28 and TRBJ1-5, with 7 nucleotides matching TRBD1. Germline CDR1 and CDR2: MDHEN and SYDVKM. This CDR3 is built from 18 residues. Trimming at V came to 3 bases and at J to 0 bases, leaving 11 bases not matched to a gene. The CDR3: CASSLSLWDRDSNQPQHF. The DNA of the CDR3 is TGTGCCAGCAGTTTGAGTTTGTGGGACAGAGATAGCAATCAGCCCCAGCATTTT.

This clonotype was found many times. The chain uses TRBV28 and TRBJ2-1; D perhaps matches TRBD1 (5 bases). This CDR3 has 16 amino acids. V lost 3 bases, J lost 4 bases, and 16 bases lay in between. Germline assignment: CDR1 MDHEN and CDR2 SYDVKM. The CDR3 sequence: CASSFPIRGTYNEQFF. DNA of the CDR3: TGTGCCAGCAGTTTCCCTATTAGGGGAACGTACAATGAGCAGTTCTTC.

This clonotype was observed many times. The chain joins TRBV10-2 to TRBJ2-2, with 10 positions matching TRBD2. V dropped 2 bases and J dropped 4; count of bases not matched to a gene: 13. Germline V gives CDR1 WSHSY, CDR2 SAAADI. This CDR3 is 19 amino acids long. This CDR3 reads CASSERSSGGAVGTGELFF. Here the CDR3 DNA reads TGCGCCAGCAGTGAGAGGTCTAGCGGGGGCGCGGTGGGCACCGGGGAGCTGTTTTTT.

There are many counts of this clonotype. The chain uses TRBV7-2 and TRBJ2-1; 12 bases align to TRBD2. The trim removed 3 bases at V and 8 bases at J, leaving 8 bases unmatched. The CDR3 has 16 residues. The germline gives CDR1 SGHTA, CDR2 FQGNSA. The DNA for the CDR3 is TGTGCCAGCAGCTTGGATACTAGCGGGAGGAACCATGAGCAGTTCTTC. This gives the protein CASSLDTSGRNHEQFF.

In this sample, this clonotype turned up many times. The chain employs TRBV25-1 and TRBJ2-5, with 10 bases lining up with TRBD2. The V and J ends lost 1 base and 8 bases, in that order; junction bases with no gene match: 4. Germline CDR1 MGHDK, CDR2 SYGVNS. The CDR3 has 14 residues. CDR3 DNA sequence: TGTGCCAGCAGTGAATCGTTAGCGGGGGGAACCCAGTACTTC. As protein: CASSESLAGGTQYF.

This clonotype was recorded at least ten times. The chain employs TRBV4-2 and TRBJ2-7; D is unresolved. The CDR3 has 15 residues. Germline-derived CDR1 and CDR2 are LGHNA and YNFKEQ. With 0 bases removed from V and 7 bases from J, the gap between germline ends came to 16 bases. Here the CDR3 reads CASSQDSGPLGEQYF. In DNA form, the CDR3 reads TGTGCCAGCAGCCAAGATTCCGGGCCCCTGGGGGAGCAGTACTTC.

The sample holds many counts of this clonotype. This chain connects TRBV5-5 to TRBJ2-1, with 10 positions matching TRBD1. Germline CDR1 SGHKS, CDR2 YYEKEE (reference sequence). After removal of 4 bases from V and 0 bases from J, the junction contained 4 bases not matched to a gene. The CDR3 covers 16 residues. The CDR3 nucleotides read TGTGCCAGCAGCAACCGGGACAGGGGCTCCTACAATGAGCAGTTCTTC. Protein: CASSNRDRGSYNEQFF. Together with reference TRBV5-5 and TRBJ2-1, the CDR3 gives the full variable domain: DAGVTQSPTHLIKTRGQQVTLRCSPISGHKSVSWYQQVLGQGPQFIFQYYEKEERGRGNFPDRFSARQFPNYSSELNVNALLLGDSALYLCASSNRDRGSYNEQFFGPGTRLTVL.

This clonotype appeared many times. This rearrangement joins TRBV27 to TRBJ2-1; D remains unclear. Trimming shortened V by 2 bases and J by 5 bases, and 10 bases separated the two germline ends. CDR3 size: 14 residues. CDR1 MNHEY and CDR2 SMNVEV come from the germline V gene (reference sequence). The DNA of the CDR3 is TGTGCCAGCAGTTTAGTCGGGCAGAACAATGAGCAGTTCTTC. As protein: CASSLVGQNNEQFF.

A few counts support this clonotype. V gene TRBV7-2 combines with J gene TRBJ2-1, with TRBD2 matching over 10 bases. The CDR3 covers 16 residues. CDR1 is SGHTA, CDR2 FQGNSA, per germline. Germline trimming cut 5 bases from V and 5 bases from J; bases unmatched to any gene: 9. CDR3 sequence (DNA): TGTGCCAGCAGCCTATTAGCGGGAGGACCGAACAATGAGCAGTTCTTC. Its translation is CASSLLAGGPNNEQFF. The full variable domain, in which reference TRBV7-2 and TRBJ2-1 provide the parts outside the CDR3, is GAGVSQSPSNKVTEKGKDVELRCDPISGHTALYWYRQSLGQGLEFLIYFQGNSAPDKSGLPSDRFSAERTGGSVSTLTIQRTQQEDSAVYLCASSLLAGGPNNEQFFGPGTRLTVL.

This clonotype showed up just a few times. The chain recombines TRBV4-3 with TRBJ2-3; TRBD2 matches 7 bases. This CDR3 spans 18 amino acids. V shed 1 base and J 0 bases; nucleotides not matched to a gene: 10. CDR1 and CDR2 from the germline V gene are LGHNA and YSLEER. In DNA form, the CDR3 reads TGCGCCAGCAGCCAAGTAGGGATCCTAGCGGAGAGCACAGATACGCAGTATTTT. Protein product: CASSQVGILAESTDTQYF.

This chain uses TRBV20-1 with TRBJ2-7, with TRBD2 identical over 10 bases. In germline, CDR1 is DFQATT, CDR2 SNEGSKA (reference sequence). The trim removed 0 bases at V and 3 bases at J, leaving 11 bases unmatched. The CDR3 contains 17 residues. CDR3: CSARDLVRTSGVYEQYF. The CDR3 region has the DNA TGCAGTGCTAGAGATCTCGTTAGAACTAGCGGGGTCTACGAGCAGTACTTC.

This chain uses TRBV11-1 with TRBJ2-2; D gene uncertain. This CDR3 contains 13 residues. V lost 5 bases, J lost 5 bases, and 9 bases lay in between. CDR1 is SGHAT and CDR2 is FQDESV in the germline V gene (reference sequence). The CDR3 region has the DNA TGTGCCAGCAGCGCCCTAAGGACCGGGGAGCTGTTTTTT. The encoded protein is CASSALRTGELFF.

This clonotype showed up many times. The chain recombines TRBV6-2 or TRBV6-3 with TRBJ2-1; D gene unclear. This CDR3 has 13 amino acids. Germline V lookup: CDR1 MNHEY, CDR2 SVGEGT. Trimming stripped 5 bases from V and 10 bases from J, with 15 bases between. The CDR3 region is CASSPPFENEQFF. The CDR3 coding sequence is TGTGCCAGCAGTCCCCCGTTCGAAAACGAGCAGTTCTTC.

Points on this clonotype: This may arise from a read error, as a much more abundant clone is one base away. The chain combines TRBV28 with TRBJ2-5; D not certain. Trimming removed 4 bases at V and 0 bases at J, with 9 bases between. This CDR3 region has 14 residues. In germline, CDR1 is MDHEN, CDR2 SYDVKM. The CDR3, as DNA: TGTGCCAGCAGTTCCCCTGTCGACCAAGAGACCCAGTACTTC. The encoded protein is CASSSPVDQETQYF.

In its sample, this clonotype was seen many times. The DNA of the CDR3 is TGTGCCATCGACCACCGGGGACAGGGGTATGGCTACACCTTC. Translated: CAIDHRGQGYGYTF. This chain links TRBV6-2 or TRBV6-3 with TRBJ1-2; 10 nucleotides match TRBD1. The ends lost 10 bases at V and 5 bases at J; junction bases unmatched: 10. CDR3 length: 14 amino acids. Germline lookup yields CDR1 MNHEY and CDR2 SVGEGT.

The chain has TRBV12-3 or TRBV12-4 and TRBJ1-1; unclear D gene. V was cut by 3 bases and J by 4 bases, with 9 bases left in between. This CDR3 contains 13 residues. The CDR3 DNA sequence: TGTGCCAGCAGTTTCATAGGGATCACTGAAGCTTTCTTT. It translates to CASSFIGITEAFF.

This clonotype has ten or more counts. The V call is TRBV5-1, the J call TRBJ2-3, with a weak D call TRBD2 (6 bases). The CDR3 spans 13 residues. CDR1 and CDR2 from the germline V gene are SGHRS and YFSETQ. V gave up 9 bases and J gave up 6 bases, with 17 bases separating them. CDR3 sequence: CATSSGFLDTQYF. In DNA form, the CDR3 reads TGCGCCACGTCGAGCGGGTTTTTGGATACGCAGTATTTT.

V usage is TRBV28 and J usage is TRBJ2-7; perhaps TRBD1 as D (6 bases). Trimming removed 3 bases from V and 2 bases from J, with 11 bases in between. Germline CDR1 MDHEN, CDR2 SYDVKM. The CDR3 is 14 amino acids. CDR3 DNA sequence: TGTGCCAGCAGTTTCACAGGGAGTACCTACGAGCAGTACTTC. Amino acids: CASSFTGSTYEQYF.